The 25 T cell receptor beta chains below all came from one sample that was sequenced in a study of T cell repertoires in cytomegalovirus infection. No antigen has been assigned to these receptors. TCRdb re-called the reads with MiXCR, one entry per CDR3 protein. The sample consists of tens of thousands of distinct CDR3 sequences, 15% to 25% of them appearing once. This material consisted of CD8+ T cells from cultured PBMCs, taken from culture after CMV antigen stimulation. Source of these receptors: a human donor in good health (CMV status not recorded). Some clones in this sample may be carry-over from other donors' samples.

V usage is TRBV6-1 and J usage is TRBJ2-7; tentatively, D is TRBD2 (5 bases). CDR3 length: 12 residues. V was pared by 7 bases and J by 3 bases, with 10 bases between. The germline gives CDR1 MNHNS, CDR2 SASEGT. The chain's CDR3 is CASTQGSYEQYF. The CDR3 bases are TGTGCCAGCACCCAAGGGAGCTACGAGCAGTACTTC.

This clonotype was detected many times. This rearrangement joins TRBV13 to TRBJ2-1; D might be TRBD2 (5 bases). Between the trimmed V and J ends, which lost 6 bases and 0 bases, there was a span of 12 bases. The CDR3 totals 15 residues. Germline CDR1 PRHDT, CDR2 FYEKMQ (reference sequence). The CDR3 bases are TGTGCCAGCAGTTCGGACTTGAGCTCCTACAATGAGCAGTTCTTC. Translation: CASSSDLSSYNEQFF. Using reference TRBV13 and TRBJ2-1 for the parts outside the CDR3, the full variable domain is AAGVIQSPRHLIKEKRETATLKCYPIPRHDTVYWYQQGPGQDPQFLISFYEKMQSDKGSIPDRFSAQQFSDYHSELNMSSLELGDSALYFCASSSDLSSYNEQFFGPGTRLTVL.

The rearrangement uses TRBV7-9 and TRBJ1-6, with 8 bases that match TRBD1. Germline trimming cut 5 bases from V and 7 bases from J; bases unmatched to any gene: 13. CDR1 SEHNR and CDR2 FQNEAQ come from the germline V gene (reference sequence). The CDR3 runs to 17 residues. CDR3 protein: CASSPTDRAFRNSPLHF. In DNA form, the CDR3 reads TGTGCCAGCAGCCCGACGGACAGGGCTTTTCGGAATTCACCCCTCCACTTT.

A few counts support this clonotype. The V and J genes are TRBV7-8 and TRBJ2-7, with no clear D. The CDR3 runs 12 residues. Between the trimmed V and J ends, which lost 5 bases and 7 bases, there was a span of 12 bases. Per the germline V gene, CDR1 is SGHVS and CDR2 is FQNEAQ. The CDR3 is CASSPQTDEQYF. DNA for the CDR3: TGTGCCAGCAGCCCCCAGACTGATGAGCAGTACTTC.

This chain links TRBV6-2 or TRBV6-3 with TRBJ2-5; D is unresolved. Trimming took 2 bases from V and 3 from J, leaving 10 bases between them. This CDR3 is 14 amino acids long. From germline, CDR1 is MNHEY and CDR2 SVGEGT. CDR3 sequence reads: CASSYLRTKETQYF. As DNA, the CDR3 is TGTGCCAGCAGTTACCTGCGGACCAAAGAGACCCAGTACTTC.

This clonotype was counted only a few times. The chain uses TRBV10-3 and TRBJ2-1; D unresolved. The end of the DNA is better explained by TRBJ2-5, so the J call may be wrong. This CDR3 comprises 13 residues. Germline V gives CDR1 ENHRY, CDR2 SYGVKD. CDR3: CAISESPRETQYF. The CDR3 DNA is TGTGCCATCAGTGAGTCGCCTAGAGAGACCCAGTACTTC.

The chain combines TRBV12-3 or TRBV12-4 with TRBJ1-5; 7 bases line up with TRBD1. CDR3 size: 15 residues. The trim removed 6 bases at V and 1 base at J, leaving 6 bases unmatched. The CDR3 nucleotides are TGTGCCAGCAGGCAACAGGGGAACAGCAATCAGCCCCAGCATTTT. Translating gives CASRQQGNSNQPQHF.

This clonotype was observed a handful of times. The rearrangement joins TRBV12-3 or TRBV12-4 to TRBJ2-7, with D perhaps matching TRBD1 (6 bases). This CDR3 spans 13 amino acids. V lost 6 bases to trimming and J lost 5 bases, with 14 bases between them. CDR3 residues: CASRPLGGDEQYF. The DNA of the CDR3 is TGTGCCAGCAGGCCGCTAGGGGGTGACGAGCAGTACTTC.

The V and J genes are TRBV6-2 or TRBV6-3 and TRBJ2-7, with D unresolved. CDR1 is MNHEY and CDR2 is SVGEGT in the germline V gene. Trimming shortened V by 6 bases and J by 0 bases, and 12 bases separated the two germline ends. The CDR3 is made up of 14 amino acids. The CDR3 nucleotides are TGTGCCAGCAGATCCCCGGTAAGCTCCTACGAGCAGTACTTC. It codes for CASRSPVSSYEQYF.

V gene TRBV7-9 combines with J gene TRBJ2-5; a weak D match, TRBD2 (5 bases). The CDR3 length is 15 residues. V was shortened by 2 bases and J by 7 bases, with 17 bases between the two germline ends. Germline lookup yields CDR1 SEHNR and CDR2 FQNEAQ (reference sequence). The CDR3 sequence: CASSLPNTREGTQYF. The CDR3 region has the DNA TGTGCCAGCAGCTTACCAAATACACGGGAAGGGACCCAGTACTTC.

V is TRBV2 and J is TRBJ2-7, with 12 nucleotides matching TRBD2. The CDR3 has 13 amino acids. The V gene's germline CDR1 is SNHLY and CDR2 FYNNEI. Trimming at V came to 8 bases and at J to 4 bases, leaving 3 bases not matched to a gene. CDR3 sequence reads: CASLAGGPYEQYF. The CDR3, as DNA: TGTGCCAGCCTAGCGGGAGGGCCGTACGAGCAGTACTTC.

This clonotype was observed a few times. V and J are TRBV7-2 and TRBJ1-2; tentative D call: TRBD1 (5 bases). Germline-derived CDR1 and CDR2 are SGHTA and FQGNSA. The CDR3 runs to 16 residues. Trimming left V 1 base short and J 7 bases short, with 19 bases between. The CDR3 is CASSLDGTGRPSGYTF. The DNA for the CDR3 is TGTGCCAGCAGCTTAGACGGAACAGGACGGCCCTCTGGCTACACCTTC.

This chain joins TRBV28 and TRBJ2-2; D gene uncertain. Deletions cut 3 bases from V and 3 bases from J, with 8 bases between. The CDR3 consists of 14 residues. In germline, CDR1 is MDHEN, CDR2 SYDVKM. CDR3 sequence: CASSLGGYTGELFF. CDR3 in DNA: TGTGCCAGCAGTTTGGGCGGATACACCGGGGAGCTGTTTTTT.

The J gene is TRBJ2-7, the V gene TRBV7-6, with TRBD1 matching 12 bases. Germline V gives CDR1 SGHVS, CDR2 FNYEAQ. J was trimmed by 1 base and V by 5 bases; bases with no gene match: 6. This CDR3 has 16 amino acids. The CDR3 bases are TGTGCCAGCAGCACGGGACAGGGGGCAAGATCCTACGAGCAGTACTTC. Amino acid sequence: CASSTGQGARSYEQYF. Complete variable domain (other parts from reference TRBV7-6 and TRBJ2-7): GAGVSQSPRYKVTKRGQDVALRCDPISGHVSLYWYRQALGQGPEFLTYFNYEAQQDKSGLPNDRFSAERPEGSISTLTIQRTEQRDSAMYRCASSTGQGARSYEQYFGPGTRLTVT.

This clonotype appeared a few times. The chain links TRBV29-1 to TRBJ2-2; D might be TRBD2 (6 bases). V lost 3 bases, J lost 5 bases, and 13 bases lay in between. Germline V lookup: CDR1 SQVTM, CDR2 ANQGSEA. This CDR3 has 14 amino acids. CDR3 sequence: CSVDARGNTGELFF. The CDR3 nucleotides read TGCAGCGTTGATGCACGCGGGAATACCGGGGAGCTGTTTTTT.

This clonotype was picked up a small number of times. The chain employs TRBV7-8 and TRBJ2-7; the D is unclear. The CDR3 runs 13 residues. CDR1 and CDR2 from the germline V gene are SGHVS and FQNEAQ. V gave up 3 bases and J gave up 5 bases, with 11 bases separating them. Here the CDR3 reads CASSLLPDDEQYF. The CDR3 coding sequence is TGTGCCAGCAGCTTGCTTCCCGACGACGAGCAGTACTTC.

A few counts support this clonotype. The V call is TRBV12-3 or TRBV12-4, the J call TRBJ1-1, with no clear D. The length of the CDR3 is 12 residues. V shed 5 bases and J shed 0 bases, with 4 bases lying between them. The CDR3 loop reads CASSKVNTEAFF. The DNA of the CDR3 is TGTGCCAGCAGTAAGGTGAACACTGAAGCTTTCTTT.

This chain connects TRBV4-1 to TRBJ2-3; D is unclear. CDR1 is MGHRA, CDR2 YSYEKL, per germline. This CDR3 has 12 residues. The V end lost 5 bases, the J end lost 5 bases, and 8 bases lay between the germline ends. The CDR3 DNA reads TGCGCCAGCAGCGTCGACCGAGATACGCAGTATTTT. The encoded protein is CASSVDRDTQYF.

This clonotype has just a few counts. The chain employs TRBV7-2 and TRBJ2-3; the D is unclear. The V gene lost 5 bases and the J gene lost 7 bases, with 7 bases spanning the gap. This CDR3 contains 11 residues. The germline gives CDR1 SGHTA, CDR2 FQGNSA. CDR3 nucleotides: TGTGCCAGCAGCCGACGGTATACGCAGTATTTT. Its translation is CASSRRYTQYF. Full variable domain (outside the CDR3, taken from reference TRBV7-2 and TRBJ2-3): GAGVSQSPSNKVTEKGKDVELRCDPISGHTALYWYRQSLGQGLEFLIYFQGNSAPDKSGLPSDRFSAERTGGSVSTLTIQRTQQEDSAVYLCASSRRYTQYFGPGTRLTVL.

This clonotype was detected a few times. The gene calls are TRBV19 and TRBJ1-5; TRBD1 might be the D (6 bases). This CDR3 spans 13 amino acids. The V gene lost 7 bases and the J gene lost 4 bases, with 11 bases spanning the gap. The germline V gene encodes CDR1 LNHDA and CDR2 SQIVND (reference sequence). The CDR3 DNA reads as TGTGCCAGTACCCTAGGGGGGAATCAGCCCCAGCATTTT. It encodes CASTLGGNQPQHF.

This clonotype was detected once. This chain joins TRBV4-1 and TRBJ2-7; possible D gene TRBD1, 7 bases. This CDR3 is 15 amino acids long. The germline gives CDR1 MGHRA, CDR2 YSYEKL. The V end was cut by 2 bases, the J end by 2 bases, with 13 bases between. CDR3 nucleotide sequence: TGCGCCAGCAGCCAACCGACAGGGACTCCCTACGAGCAGTACTTC. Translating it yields CASSQPTGTPYEQYF.

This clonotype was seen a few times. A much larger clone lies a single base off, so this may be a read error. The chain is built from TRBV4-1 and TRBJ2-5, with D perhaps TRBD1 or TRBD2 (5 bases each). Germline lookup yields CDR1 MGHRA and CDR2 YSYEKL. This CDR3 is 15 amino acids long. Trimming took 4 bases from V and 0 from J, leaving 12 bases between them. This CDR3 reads CASSPPGRNQETQYF. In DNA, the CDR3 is TGCGCCAGCAGCCCACCGGGACGGAACCAAGAGACCCAGTACTTC.

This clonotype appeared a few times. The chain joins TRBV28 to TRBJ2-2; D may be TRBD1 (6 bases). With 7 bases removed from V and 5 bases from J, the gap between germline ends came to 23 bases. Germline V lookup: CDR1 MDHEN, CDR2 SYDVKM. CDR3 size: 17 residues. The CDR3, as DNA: TGTGCCAGCACTCAGACGGGACACCACCGAGAGACCGGGGAGCTGTTTTTT. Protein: CASTQTGHHRETGELFF.

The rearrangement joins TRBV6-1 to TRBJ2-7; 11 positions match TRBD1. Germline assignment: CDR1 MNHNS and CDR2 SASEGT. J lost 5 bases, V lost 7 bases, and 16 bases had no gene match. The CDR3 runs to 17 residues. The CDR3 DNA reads TGTGCCAGCACAGAAGGGGGATTTTGGGACAGGGGGAACGAGCAGTACTTC. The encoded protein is CASTEGGFWDRGNEQYF.

CDR3 loop: CASSFPEAGVYEQYF. CDR3 bases: TGTGCCAGCAGCTTCCCCGAGGCGGGAGTTTACGAGCAGTACTTC. V gene TRBV7-9 combines with J gene TRBJ2-7, with 7 positions matching TRBD2. After removal of 3 bases from V and 4 bases from J, the junction contained 9 bases not matched to a gene. The CDR3 length is 15 residues. Germline lookup yields CDR1 SEHNR and CDR2 FQNEAQ (reference sequence).